This T cell receptor beta chain was profiled in a study of tissue T cells after allogeneic stem cell transplantation. On this clone itself: The antigen is unknown. Gene names are mouse gene names. The DNA ends 1 residue before the CDR3 does, and the rest of the CDR3 is filled in from the germline J gene.

CDR1 is SGHSA and CDR2 is FRNQAP in the germline V gene. V was shortened by 4 bases and J by 3 bases, with 7 bases between the two germline ends. CDR3 length: 12 residues. Study-wide results and caveats: TCR repertoires tracked anatomic similarity, regardless of disease or transplant status. Alloreactivity or antigen specificity of tissue TCRs was not determined; some clones might be host cells. Across patients, clones rarely overlapped, yet motif clusters were shared tissue-specifically. Only a limited share of tissue TCRs appeared in blood or spleen.

Clones were read by immunoSEQ multiplex PCR, and TCRdb kept only the in-frame ones, dropping some. The table lists about 15,000 clones, approximately 70% of them singletons. V is TRBV16 and J is TRBJ2-7; D is unresolved. The sequenced sample consisted of spleen. This clonotype was obtained from a female BALB/c mouse in good health. The mice in this strain carry MHC haplotype H2-d. This chain's CDR3 is CASSSEVYEQYF. The sequenced CDR3 bases are TGTGCAAGCAGCTCGGAAGTCTATGAACAGTAC.